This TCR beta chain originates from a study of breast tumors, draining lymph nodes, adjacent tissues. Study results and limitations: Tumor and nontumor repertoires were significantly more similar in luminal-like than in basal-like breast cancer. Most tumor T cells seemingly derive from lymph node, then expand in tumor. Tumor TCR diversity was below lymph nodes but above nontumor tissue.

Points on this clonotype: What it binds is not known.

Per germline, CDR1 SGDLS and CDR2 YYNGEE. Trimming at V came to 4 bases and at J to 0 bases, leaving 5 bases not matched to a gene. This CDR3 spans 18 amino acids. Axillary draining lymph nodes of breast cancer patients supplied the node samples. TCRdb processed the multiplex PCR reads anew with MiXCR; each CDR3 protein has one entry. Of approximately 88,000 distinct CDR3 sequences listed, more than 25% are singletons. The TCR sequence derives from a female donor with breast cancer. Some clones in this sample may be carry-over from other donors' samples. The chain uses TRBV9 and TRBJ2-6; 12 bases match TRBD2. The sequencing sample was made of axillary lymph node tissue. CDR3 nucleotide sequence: TGTGCCAGCAGCTCGGGACTAGCGGGTTACTCTGGGGCCAACGTCCTGACTTTC. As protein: CASSSGLAGYSGANVLTF.